The 25 T cell receptor beta chains below were found in one sample sequenced in a study of blood T cell repertoires in COVID-19. Some clones are missing from TCRdb's copy, which holds only in-frame ones; the method was immunoSEQ multiplex PCR. Of a few hundred thousand clones listed, approximately 88% are singletons. Sequencing used PBMCs or T cells enriched from blood (not recorded which). The receptors stem from a young man with acute COVID-19.

The rearrangement uses TRBV7-2 and TRBJ2-1; 12 nucleotides agree with TRBD2. Germline trimming cut 4 bases from V and 7 bases from J; bases unmatched to any gene: 8. This CDR3 is built from 16 residues. Germline CDR1 reads SGHTA; CDR2 reads FQGNSA. CDR3 protein: CASSSLAGGPRNEQFF. CDR3 sequence (DNA): TGTGCCAGCAGCTCCCTAGCGGGAGGGCCAAGGAATGAGCAGTTCTTC.

The CDR3 DNA reads TGTGCCAGCAGTTCAATACGGACAGCGAGAGCCTACAATGAGCAGTTCTTC. It yields the protein CASSSIRTARAYNEQFF. The rearrangement joins TRBV6-2 or TRBV6-3 to TRBJ2-1; TRBD1 is a possible D gene (6 bases). CDR1 and CDR2 (germline): MNHEY, SVGEGT. The CDR3 runs 17 residues. Trimming took off 4 bases at V and 2 bases at J, with 18 bases between the two ends.

This chain joins TRBV6-4 and TRBJ2-2; 8 bases agree with TRBD2. This CDR3 comprises 13 residues. The germline gives CDR1 MRHNA, CDR2 SNTAGT. V was pared by 9 bases and J by 5 bases, with 5 bases of the junction left unmatched. The CDR3 spells CASQERETGELFF. In DNA form, the CDR3 reads TGTGCCAGTCAGGAGCGGGAGACCGGGGAGCTGTTTTTT.

The chain is built from TRBV4-3 and TRBJ1-2; D may be TRBD1 (6 bases). Trimming removed 0 bases from V and 5 bases from J, with 7 bases in between. The CDR3 loop spans 13 amino acids. Germline CDR1 and CDR2: LGHNA and YSLEER. CDR3 in amino acids: CASSQDQGYGYTF. The CDR3 DNA follows: TGCGCCAGCAGCCAAGATCAGGGGTATGGCTACACCTTC.

This chain joins TRBV10-1 and TRBJ1-1, with no clear D. The germline CDR1 and CDR2 sequences are WNHNN and SYGVQD (reference sequence). V lost 0 bases and J lost 1, with 6 bases in between. This CDR3 spans 14 amino acids. The CDR3 sequence is CASSESRGNTEAFF. The CDR3 DNA is TGCGCCAGCAGTGAGTCGAGAGGGAACACTGAAGCTTTCTTT.

V usage is TRBV9 and J usage is TRBJ2-1; possible D gene TRBD1, 6 bases. Germline V gives CDR1 SGDLS, CDR2 YYNGEE. With 3 bases removed from V and 2 bases from J, the gap between germline ends came to 18 bases. The CDR3 is made up of 17 amino acids. As DNA, the CDR3 is TGTGCCAGCAGCGGAAACAGGGATGGTACGACCTACAATGAGCAGTTCTTC. It encodes CASSGNRDGTTYNEQFF. Full variable domain (missing parts from reference TRBV9 and TRBJ2-1): DSGVTQTPKHLITATGQRVTLRCSPRSGDLSVYWYQQSLDQGLQFLIQYYNGEERAKGNILERFSAQQFPDLHSELNLSSLELGDSALYFCASSGNRDGTTYNEQFFGPGTRLTVL.

This chain uses TRBV7-2 with TRBJ1-4, with 8 bases lining up with TRBD1. The J segment lost 7 bases and the V segment lost 5 bases, leaving 9 bases of the junction unmatched. Germline lookup yields CDR1 SGHTA and CDR2 FQGNSA. The CDR3 spans 15 residues. The CDR3 DNA follows: TGTGCCAGCAGCATCCCGGGGACAGGATTTGAAAAACTGTTTTTT. Translation: CASSIPGTGFEKLFF.

The CDR3 DNA reads TGTGCCAGCAGTGCCACAGGGGGCGATTTGTTCGGCGGGAAAGAAAAACTGTTTTTT. This translates into CASSATGGDLFGGKEKLFF. V and J are TRBV28 and TRBJ1-4; TRBD1 aligns across 9 bases. The CDR3 sequence is 19 residues long. Looked up from germline, CDR1 is MDHEN and CDR2 is SYDVKM. With V trimmed by 5 bases and J by 8 bases, 21 bases remained unmatched.

This clone was picked up a small number of times. This rearrangement joins TRBV28 to TRBJ1-5, with TRBD1 as a possible D gene (5 bases). The CDR3 consists of 14 residues. Trimming removed 6 bases from V and 7 bases from J, with 16 bases in between. Per germline, CDR1 MDHEN and CDR2 SYDVKM. Here the CDR3 reads CASSDSGLRQPQHF. The CDR3 bases are TGTGCCAGCAGCGATTCAGGGTTACGGCAGCCCCAGCATTTT.

The rearrangement joins TRBV3-1 (or the pseudogene TRBV3-2) to TRBJ2-3; D possibly corresponds to TRBD2 (5 bases). Looked up from germline, CDR1 is LGHDT and CDR2 is YNNKEL (reference sequence). The CDR3 has 13 residues. V gave up 1 base and J gave up 3 bases, with 5 bases separating them. The CDR3 DNA reads as TGTGCCAGCAGCCAAGGGACTACAGATACGCAGTATTTT. Its translation is CASSQGTTDTQYF.

The rearrangement joins TRBV28 to TRBJ2-5; D not certain. CDR3 size: 14 residues. Between the trimmed V and J ends, which lost 1 base and 5 bases, there was a span of 11 bases. Germline V lookup: CDR1 MDHEN, CDR2 SYDVKM. The CDR3 DNA follows: TGTGCCAGCAGTTTATCCCAACTTTCGGAGACCCAGTACTTC. It is translated as CASSLSQLSETQYF.

This chain joins TRBV28 and TRBJ1-3, with 7 nucleotides matching TRBD1. CDR3 length equals 14 residues. The germline CDR1 and CDR2 sequences are MDHEN and SYDVKM. V shed 3 bases and J 2 bases; nucleotides not matched to a gene: 1. The CDR3 loop is CASSFGQAGNTIYF. DNA for the CDR3: TGTGCCAGCAGTTTTGGACAGGCTGGAAACACCATATATTTT.

This clone occurred once. This chain connects TRBV5-1 to TRBJ2-1; a weak D match, TRBD2 (6 bases). This CDR3 has 12 residues. In germline, CDR1 is SGHRS, CDR2 YFSETQ. V lost 3 bases and J lost 5, with 6 bases in between. CDR3 nucleotide sequence: TGCGCCAGCAGCTGGGGGGACAATGAGCAGTTCTTC. It translates to CASSWGDNEQFF.

The V and J genes are TRBV4-1 and TRBJ1-1, with D possibly TRBD1 on 5 matching bases. Germline-derived CDR1 and CDR2 are MGHRA and YSYEKL. The CDR3 runs to 15 residues. The V gene lost 2 bases and the J gene lost 3 bases, with 13 bases spanning the gap. CDR3 DNA: TGCGCCAGCAGCCAACTTCTGACAGCCTACACTGAAGCTTTCTTT. It translates to CASSQLLTAYTEAFF.

CDR3 in DNA: TGTGCCAGCAGTTCCTCCTCCGGTCGCGGGAACACCATATATTTT. Translation gives CASSSSSGRGNTIYF. The chain recombines TRBV6-5 with TRBJ1-3; no clear D. V gave up 4 bases and J gave up 7 bases, with 17 bases separating them. There are 15 residues in the CDR3. Per the germline V gene, CDR1 is MNHEY and CDR2 is SVGAGI.

The V call is TRBV15, the J call TRBJ2-7; TRBD1 aligns across 8 bases. With 5 bases clipped from V and 0 bases from J, the junction kept 3 bases outside the gene matches. The CDR3 has 14 residues. Germline V gene sequence: CDR1 LNHNV, CDR2 YYDKDF (reference sequence). The CDR3 DNA is TGTGCCACCAGCTTCGGACAGGGCTCCTACGAGCAGTACTTC. Translation gives CATSFGQGSYEQYF.

The chain joins TRBV15 to TRBJ2-1; D might be TRBD2 (5 bases). Germline CDR1 is LNHNV and CDR2 is YYDKDF (reference sequence). CDR3 size: 14 residues. V was cut by 0 bases and J by 7 bases, with 10 bases left in between. CDR3: CATSREGSANEQFF. The CDR3 coding sequence is TGTGCCACCAGCAGAGAGGGGAGTGCGAATGAGCAGTTCTTC.

The genes are TRBV5-4 and TRBJ2-1, with 8 bases matching TRBD2. With 1 base clipped from V and 10 bases from J, the junction kept 7 bases outside the gene matches. Germline assignment: CDR1 SGHNT and CDR2 YYREEE (reference sequence). The CDR3 runs 14 residues. CDR3 sequence: CASSLSLAETEQFF. The CDR3 coding sequence is TGTGCCAGCAGCTTGTCACTAGCGGAAACCGAGCAGTTCTTC.

The chain joins TRBV19 to TRBJ1-2; weak D call: TRBD1 (6 bases). V was pared by 3 bases and J by 1 base, with 9 bases between. The CDR3 length is 14 residues. Germline-derived CDR1 and CDR2 are LNHDA and SQIVND (reference sequence). The CDR3 here is CASSMQGYNYGYTF. The CDR3 DNA reads as TGTGCCAGTAGTATGCAGGGGTATAACTATGGCTACACCTTC.

The V and J genes are TRBV14 and TRBJ2-7; 10 positions match TRBD1. V gave up 3 bases and J gave up 4 bases; unmatched junction bases: 3. The CDR3 is made up of 14 amino acids. Germline V lookup: CDR1 SGHDN, CDR2 FVKESK. The CDR3 loop reads CASSHPGQGYEQYF. The DNA of the CDR3 is TGTGCCAGCAGCCATCCGGGACAGGGGTACGAGCAGTACTTC.

In this sample, this clone turned up a few times. The chain links TRBV2 to TRBJ1-6, with a possible D match to TRBD1 (5 bases). CDR1 is SNHLY and CDR2 is FYNNEI in the germline V gene. The CDR3 runs to 15 residues. V shed 4 bases and J shed 6 bases, with 13 bases lying between them. CDR3 nucleotides: TGTGCCAGCAGTGCAGGGTTGGGGCGTAATTCACCCCTCCACTTT. Translation: CASSAGLGRNSPLHF.

The chain links TRBV4-1 to TRBJ1-2, with 10 bases identical to TRBD1. The CDR3 runs 18 residues. CDR1 MGHRA and CDR2 YSYEKL come from the germline V gene. V dropped 6 bases and J dropped 8; count of bases not matched to a gene: 21. The CDR3: CASSRLRDRGELRGGYTF. The CDR3 DNA reads as TGCGCCAGCAGTCGGCTTCGGGACAGGGGAGAACTAAGGGGAGGCTACACCTTC.

The J gene is TRBJ1-4, the V gene TRBV10-3, with D hard to call. Germline loops: CDR1 ENHRY, CDR2 SYGVKD. V was shortened by 4 bases and J by 3 bases, with 9 bases between the two germline ends. The CDR3 totals 14 residues. CDR3 nucleotide sequence: TGTGCCATCAGTGCAGGCAGTCCTAATGAAAAACTGTTTTTT. As protein: CAISAGSPNEKLFF.

The rearrangement uses TRBV25-1 and TRBJ1-1, with D perhaps TRBD1 (6 bases). CDR3 length: 18 residues. Germline V gene lookup returns CDR1 MGHDK and CDR2 SYGVNS. Trimming took off 1 base at V and 0 bases at J, with 18 bases between the two ends. CDR3: CASSESAAGAKLNTEAFF. CDR3 DNA: TGTGCCAGCAGTGAATCGGCGGCAGGGGCCAAATTGAACACTGAAGCTTTCTTT.

The CDR3 spells CASSAAGTGTGANVLTF. Here the CDR3 DNA reads TGTGCCAGTAGTGCCGCCGGGACAGGGACTGGGGCCAACGTCCTGACTTTC. V gene TRBV19 combines with J gene TRBJ2-6, with 9 bases fitting TRBD1. Germline V lookup: CDR1 LNHDA, CDR2 SQIVND (reference sequence). Trimming cost V 5 bases and J 2 bases; bases outside gene matches: 7. CDR3 size: 17 residues.